The 29 T cell receptor beta chains below were found in one sample sequenced in a study of T cells in Graves' hyperthyroidism and ophthalmopathy. What was amplified from RNA transcripts were TCR beta CDR3 regions. HTBI primers were used for first-round RT-PCR of the TCR CDR3. Via MiXCR, TCRdb re-called the multiplex PCR reads, giving one row per CDR3 protein. The top ten clones hold about 3.5% of a sample with under 600,000 distinct CDR3 sequences, 16% of them seen once. The sample consisted of blood. Receptors were obtained from a woman between 40 and 55 years old with Graves' ophthalmopathy.

This clonotype was seen many times. The chain couples TRBV6-5 to TRBJ2-7; D is uncertain. Germline values: CDR1 MNHEY, CDR2 SVGAGI. The CDR3 sequence is 12 residues long. V lost 0 bases, J lost 6 bases, and 6 bases lay in between. The CDR3 region is CASSYSGSEQYF. In DNA, the CDR3 is TGTGCCAGCAGTTACTCCGGAAGCGAGCAGTACTTC.

This clonotype came up many times. CDR3 sequence (DNA): TGCAGTGCCAGAAGGGCTTTAGCGGGAGGAACAGATACGCAGTATTTT. This encodes CSARRALAGGTDTQYF. The chain combines TRBV20-1 with TRBJ2-3, with 10 bases aligning to TRBD2. The germline CDR1 and CDR2 sequences are DFQATT and SNEGSKA (reference sequence). The CDR3 extends over 16 amino acids. V was clipped by 6 bases and J by 3 bases; unmatched bases: 12.

V usage is TRBV7-2 and J usage is TRBJ1-2; a weak D match, TRBD1 (5 bases). Germline V CDR1 and CDR2: SGHTA, FQGNSA. V lost 5 bases and J lost 6, with 13 bases in between. The CDR3 contains 13 residues. CDR3 nucleotides: TGTGCCAGCAGCCCTCAGGGACCTAATGGCTACACCTTC. It specifies CASSPQGPNGYTF.

The CDR3 nucleotides read TGCAGCGCGGGACAGGGGGCAATAGATACGCAGTATTTT. Translating it yields CSAGQGAIDTQYF. The chain recombines TRBV29-1 with TRBJ2-3; TRBD1 agrees at 12 bases. The junction had 4 bases not matched to a gene; V was cut back by 7 bases and J by 5 bases. The germline CDR1 and CDR2 sequences are SQVTM and ANQGSEA. CDR3 size: 13 residues.

For this clonotype: This likely stems from a read error, as it lies one base from a far larger clone. V is TRBV28 and J is TRBJ2-5, with D uncertain. This CDR3 has 11 residues. CDR1 MDHEN and CDR2 SYDVKM come from the germline V gene. V was trimmed by 7 bases and J by 1 base, leaving 4 bases between them. CDR3 region: CASTGQETQYF. In DNA form, the CDR3 reads TGTGCCAGCACCGGCCAAGAGACCCAGTACTTC.

V gene TRBV27 combines with J gene TRBJ1-1, with D unresolved. Per germline, CDR1 MNHEY and CDR2 SMNVEV (reference sequence). The CDR3 covers 15 residues. V lost 3 bases and J 0 bases, leaving 11 bases between the germline ends. Here the CDR3 reads CASSFTGILNTEAFF. CDR3 nucleotides: TGTGCCAGCAGTTTTACCGGCATCTTGAACACTGAAGCTTTCTTT.

This clonotype came up many times. V is TRBV14 and J is TRBJ1-1; unclear D gene. The germline CDR1 and CDR2 sequences are SGHDN and FVKESK. The ends were cut back, 4 bases at V and 2 bases at J, with 8 bases in the middle. CDR3 length: 13 amino acids. Written as DNA, the CDR3 is TGTGCCAGCAGCCGGGGATCCAACACTGAAGCTTTCTTT. Its protein product is CASSRGSNTEAFF.

The genes are TRBV7-2 and TRBJ2-7; D is perhaps TRBD1 (6 bases). Trimming pared 3 bases from V and 5 bases from J, leaving 11 bases between. This CDR3 region has 13 residues. Germline CDR1 SGHTA, CDR2 FQGNSA. CDR3 bases: TGTGCCAGCAGCTTGGGACCAGGGGACGAGCAGTACTTC. Translating it yields CASSLGPGDEQYF.

This clonotype appeared many times. This chain connects TRBV13 to TRBJ2-1; D call uncertain. From germline, CDR1 is PRHDT and CDR2 FYEKMQ (reference sequence). V gave up 5 bases and J gave up 6 bases, with 8 bases separating them. The CDR3 has 12 residues. The CDR3 loop reads CASSQGVNEQFF. In DNA, the CDR3 is TGTGCCAGCAGCCAAGGAGTCAATGAGCAGTTCTTC.

This clonotype was observed at least ten times. The V gene is TRBV3-1, the J gene TRBJ2-1; D remains ambiguous. Germline-derived CDR1 and CDR2 are LGHDT and YNNKEL (reference sequence). V was pared by 1 base and J by 7 bases, with 8 bases between. The CDR3 consists of 13 residues. The CDR3 loop is CASSQGPVNEQFF. DNA of the CDR3: TGTGCCAGCAGCCAAGGACCGGTGAATGAGCAGTTCTTC.

This clonotype was picked up many times. The rearrangement uses TRBV7-2 and TRBJ2-1; either TRBD1 or TRBD2 may supply D (6 bases each). The ends were cut back, 2 bases at V and 4 bases at J, with 15 bases in the middle. CDR3 length equals 16 residues. Germline V gives CDR1 SGHTA, CDR2 FQGNSA. The CDR3 loop is CASSLWQGRRYNEQFF. For the CDR3, the DNA is TGTGCCAGCAGCTTATGGCAGGGGAGGAGGTACAATGAGCAGTTCTTC.

This clonotype was seen ten or more times. The V gene is TRBV7-8, the J gene TRBJ2-1; D is unresolved. V lost 7 bases and J lost 1, with 14 bases in between. CDR3 length equals 15 residues. The germline V gene encodes CDR1 SGHVS and CDR2 FQNEAQ. CDR3 DNA sequence: TGTGCCAGCATCGAATTAGCCGGGTCCTACAATGAGCAGTTCTTC. Protein: CASIELAGSYNEQFF.

The gene calls are TRBV10-1 and TRBJ2-7, with D tentatively TRBD1 (6 bases). The CDR3 has 13 residues. The V end was cut by 4 bases, the J end by 5 bases, with 12 bases between. The germline V gene encodes CDR1 WNHNN and CDR2 SYGVQD (reference sequence). Here the CDR3 DNA reads TGCGCCAGCAGTGGGCAACCAGGGGACGAGCAGTACTTC. Amino acids: CASSGQPGDEQYF.

This clonotype appeared many times. The rearrangement joins TRBV3-1 to TRBJ1-1; D gene uncertain. The CDR3 has 15 residues. Per germline, CDR1 LGHDT and CDR2 YNNKEL (reference sequence). The V gene lost 5 bases and the J gene lost 0 bases, with 13 bases spanning the gap. The CDR3 DNA is TGTGCCAGCAGCGCCCGCGGGGTGCTGAACACTGAAGCTTTCTTT. Translation: CASSARGVLNTEAFF.

This clonotype was recorded at least ten times. The V call is TRBV7-3, the J call TRBJ1-6; D uncertain. Germline assignment: CDR1 SGHTA and CDR2 FQGTGA. The CDR3 covers 14 residues. V gave up 3 bases and J gave up 9 bases, with 12 bases separating them. This chain's CDR3 is CASSLGQSSSPLHF. The CDR3 DNA sequence: TGTGCCAGCAGCTTGGGTCAGTCGAGTTCACCCCTCCACTTT.

The chain links TRBV10-2 to TRBJ2-7; D gene unclear. Germline-derived CDR1 and CDR2 are WSHSY and SAAADI. CDR3 size: 12 residues. Trimming took 6 bases from V and 2 from J, leaving 8 bases between them. CDR3 coding DNA: TGCGCCAGCAGCTCCACTGCCTACGAGCAGTACTTC. It is translated as CASSSTAYEQYF.

The chain uses TRBV6-9 and TRBJ2-3; 8 bases agree with TRBD1. This CDR3 spans 14 amino acids. The V gene end was trimmed by 3 bases and the J gene end by 5 bases; junction bases not matched to a gene: 4. Germline values: CDR1 MNHGY, CDR2 SVAAGI. CDR3 nucleotide sequence: TGTGCCAGCAGTTACCCCAGGGGGCTAGATACGCAGTATTTT. As protein: CASSYPRGLDTQYF.

This clonotype was detected ten times or more. The chain couples TRBV18 to TRBJ2-1; 7 positions agree with TRBD2. The CDR3 runs 16 residues. Germline loops: CDR1 KGHSH, CDR2 LQKENI. V was clipped by 3 bases and J by 6 bases; unmatched bases: 11. CDR3 bases: TGTGCCAGCTCACCGCCGGGAGGAGGAATAGGCAATGAGCAGTTCTTC. This encodes CASSPPGGGIGNEQFF.

At least ten counts were recorded for this clonotype. This sequence joins TRBV3-1 and TRBJ1-2, with a tentative D call TRBD1 (6 bases). Germline CDR1 LGHDT, CDR2 YNNKEL (reference sequence). V shed 0 bases and J shed 2 bases, with 10 bases lying between them. This CDR3 region has 15 residues. CDR3 sequence reads: CASSQDPDRNYGYTF. The CDR3 DNA follows: TGTGCCAGCAGCCAAGATCCGGACAGAAACTATGGCTACACCTTC.

This clonotype was picked up many times. The chain recombines TRBV30 with TRBJ2-2; TRBD2 matches 7 bases. Germline-derived CDR1 and CDR2 are GTSNPN and SVGIG (reference sequence). The length of the CDR3 is 14 residues. Trimming removed 2 bases from V and 4 bases from J; junction bases left unmatched: 4. As DNA, the CDR3 is TGTGCCTGGAGTAGGACTAGAAGCACCGGGGAGCTGTTTTTT. Translating it yields CAWSRTRSTGELFF.

This clonotype was detected ten times or more. The chain uses TRBV2 and TRBJ1-2; 8 bases agree with TRBD1. CDR1 is SNHLY, CDR2 FYNNEI, per germline. V lost 9 bases and J lost 4; bases outside the gene matches: 7. The CDR3 contains 13 residues. This chain's CDR3 is CASARGLSYGYTF. For the CDR3, the DNA is TGTGCCAGTGCCAGGGGGCTTAGCTATGGCTACACCTTC.

This clonotype was recorded a few times. CDR3 residues: CASSQGFDEQYF. CDR3 DNA sequence: TGTGCCAGCAGCCAGGGGTTTGACGAGCAGTACTTC. The V and J genes are TRBV7-9 and TRBJ2-7; D might be TRBD1 (6 bases). The V end was cut by 5 bases, the J end by 5 bases, with 10 bases between. CDR3 length: 12 amino acids. CDR1 is SEHNR, CDR2 FQNEAQ, per germline (reference sequence).

This clonotype has a count of ten or more. The rearrangement links TRBV30 to TRBJ2-3; D gene unclear. Per germline, CDR1 GTSNPN and CDR2 SVGIG (reference sequence). V was pared by 2 bases and J by 3 bases, with 12 bases between. CDR3 length equals 14 residues. The CDR3 loop reads CAWSPRFSTDTQYF. CDR3 DNA sequence: TGTGCCTGGAGTCCTCGCTTCTCGACAGATACGCAGTATTTT.

The rearrangement joins TRBV5-6 to TRBJ1-6, with D possibly being TRBD1 (6 bases). The CDR3 has 15 amino acids. Trimming shortened V by 4 bases and J by 7 bases, and 15 bases separated the two germline ends. Germline CDR1 is SGHDT and CDR2 is YYEEEE. The CDR3 loop is CASSRQGFRNSPLHF. In DNA form, the CDR3 reads TGTGCCAGCAGCCGCCAGGGGTTTCGGAATTCACCCCTCCACTTT.

This clonotype was detected a few times. A much larger clone differs by one base, so this may be a read error. The rearrangement uses TRBV2 and TRBJ2-1, with 12 bases matching TRBD2. V shed 7 bases and J 3 bases; nucleotides not matched to a gene: 4. The germline gives CDR1 SNHLY, CDR2 FYNNEI. The CDR3 loop spans 15 amino acids. This CDR3 reads CASKELAGGYNEQFF. The CDR3 DNA follows: TGTGCCAGCAAGGAACTAGCGGGAGGCTACAATGAGCAGTTCTTC.

This clonotype appeared a few times. The genes are TRBV20-1 and TRBJ1-5, with unresolved D. The germline CDR1 and CDR2 sequences are DFQATT and SNEGSKA (reference sequence). Trimming left V 0 bases short and J 8 bases short, with 11 bases between. This CDR3 spans 13 amino acids. The CDR3 DNA sequence: TGCAGTGCTAGAGATCTGGGCGGGGAGCCCCAGCATTTT. This sequence encodes CSARDLGGEPQHF.

In its sample, this clonotype was seen many times. The V gene is TRBV28, the J gene TRBJ1-5; 7 bases are a match to TRBD1. Per the germline V gene, CDR1 is MDHEN and CDR2 is SYDVKM. The CDR3 totals 14 residues. With V trimmed by 4 bases and J by 6 bases, 6 bases remained unmatched. CDR3: CASSSPGGGQPQHF. Written as DNA, the CDR3 is TGTGCCAGCAGTTCTCCAGGGGGGGGTCAGCCCCAGCATTTT. The entire variable domain, with the rest obtained from reference TRBV28 and TRBJ1-5, is as follows: DVKVTQSSRYLVKRTGEKVFLECVQDMDHENMFWYRQDPGLGLRLIYFSYDVKMKEKGDIPEGYSVSREKKERFSLILESASTNQTSMYLCASSSPGGGQPQHFGDGTRLSIL.

This clonotype was observed many times. The V and J genes are TRBV27 and TRBJ1-2; D is undetermined. CDR1 and CDR2 (germline): MNHEY, SMNVEV (reference sequence). V was clipped by 3 bases and J by 4 bases, with 9 bases between them. The length of the CDR3 is 13 residues. The CDR3 DNA reads TGTGCCAGCAGTTTTTCACCTAGCTATGGCTACACCTTC. Translation gives CASSFSPSYGYTF.

This clonotype was detected many times. The CDR3 sequence is CSARAPGTSGSSFDEQFF. The DNA of the CDR3 is TGCAGTGCTAGAGCACCTGGAACTAGCGGGAGCTCTTTCGATGAGCAGTTCTTC. The rearrangement joins TRBV20-1 to TRBJ2-1, with 11 bases fitting TRBD2. CDR3 length equals 18 residues. Germline loops: CDR1 DFQATT, CDR2 SNEGSKA (reference sequence). V dropped 1 base and J dropped 8; count of bases not matched to a gene: 16.